This TCR beta chain comes out of a study of blood T cells in healthy people across ages. In the study overall: Every two T cells gave about one barcoded beta molecule via template switching.

V shed 6 bases and J shed 5 bases, with 20 bases lying between them. The length of the CDR3 is 15 residues. RNA extraction gave at least 5.5 micrograms of total RNA per sample. A second PCR of roughly 7 to 11 cycles used a sample-barcoded 5' primer and a J-beta primer mix. TCRdb re-analysed the 5' RACE reads in MiXCR, keeping a single row per CDR3 protein. The sample consists of 1 million to 1.2 million distinct CDR3 sequences, more than 30% of them appearing once. Study-wide results and limits: PBMC samples, being unsorted, prevented any conclusive comparison of naive and antigen-experienced cells.

As concerns this clonotype: The antigen remains undetermined.

The sample consisted of blood. The chain employs TRBV12-3 or TRBV12-4 and TRBJ2-7; D unclear. The sequence was collected from a man aged 18 to 29 in good health. CDR3 in DNA: TGTGCCAGCAGCCATAGTCTTACAAGTCGAGACGAGCAGTACTTC. It translates to CASSHSLTSRDEQYF.